This TCR beta chain was recorded in a study of blood T cell repertoires in COVID-19. Study in general: Sites across the United States, Italy and Spain contributed samples from acute and convalescent COVID-19. PBMCs, B-cell-depleted T cells, or T cells were the source of the cDNA or gDNA that made up the material.

Methods used by the authors: From reference gene primer amplification, estimates of nucleated cell counts were derived. Sequencing was performed with immunoSEQ multiplex PCR; in TCRdb, only in-frame clones are kept and a portion is missing. V and J calls and clone size are given by that table; D and trimming were obtained from the DNA. This repertoire shows some 150,000 clones, roughly 88% found once; its top ten account for 0.95% to 1.5%. From germline, CDR1 is ENHRY and CDR2 SYGVKD. Losses at the gene ends were 7 bases for V and 3 bases for J; bases not matched to a gene: 2. The CDR3 runs 13 residues.

The V and J genes are TRBV10-3 and TRBJ2-7; 11 nucleotides agree with TRBD2. The sample comprised PBMCs or T cells enriched from blood (not recorded which). The receptor's source is a woman younger than 45 with acute COVID-19. The CDR3, as DNA: TGTGCCATCATGGGGACTAGCGGCTACGAGCAGTACTTC. It specifies CAIMGTSGYEQYF.